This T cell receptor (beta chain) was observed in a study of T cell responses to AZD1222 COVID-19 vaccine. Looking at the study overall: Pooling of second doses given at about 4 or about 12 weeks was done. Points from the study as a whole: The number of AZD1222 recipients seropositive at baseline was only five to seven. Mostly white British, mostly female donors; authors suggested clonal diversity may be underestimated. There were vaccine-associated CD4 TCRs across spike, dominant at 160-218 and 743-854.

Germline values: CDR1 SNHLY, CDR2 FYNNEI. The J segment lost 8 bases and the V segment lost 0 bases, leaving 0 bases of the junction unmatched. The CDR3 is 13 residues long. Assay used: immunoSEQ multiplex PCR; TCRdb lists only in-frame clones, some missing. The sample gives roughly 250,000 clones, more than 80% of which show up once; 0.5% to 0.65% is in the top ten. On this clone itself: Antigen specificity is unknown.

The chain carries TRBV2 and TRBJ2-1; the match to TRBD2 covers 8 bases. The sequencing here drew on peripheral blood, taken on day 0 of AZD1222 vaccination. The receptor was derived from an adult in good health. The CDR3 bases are TGTGCCAGCAGTGAAGCCGGGGGGGATGAGCAGTTCTTC. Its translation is CASSEAGGDEQFF.